This is a list of T cell receptor beta chains from one sample in a study of OX40 agonist ivuxolimab in advanced cancers. Repertoires were generated with immunoSEQ multiplex PCR, while TCRdb's copy carries only in-frame clones and drops some. The sample lists 30,000 to 40,000 clones; 60% to 85% were seen once. The sample consisted of CD4+ or CD8+ T cells sorted from blood, taken in a trial of the OX40 agonist ivuxolimab. The receptors come from an adult with an advanced solid tumor such as melanoma, head and neck, liver or kidney cancer. The CDR3 runs from the conserved cysteine through the conserved F or W. The D gene is left open where the match is weak. Rows give clone size only sometimes, using once, few, many, or a class for an expanded clone.

-	-	TRBV5-4	TRBJ2-7	TGCGCCAGCAGCCAAGAGCCGGGGGTCGACGAGCAGTACTTC	CASSQEPGVDEQYF
-	-	TRBV5-1	TRBJ1-1	TGCGCCAGCAGAGTGGCCCCGGGGGGGGGCCGGACTGAAGCTTTCTTT	CASRVAPGGGRTEAFF
-	-	TRBV28	TRBJ2-3	TGTGCCAGCAGTTTTCGGGGGGCCGGGACAGATACGCAGTATTTT	CASSFRGAGTDTQYF
-	-	TRBV18	TRBJ2-3	TGTGCCAGCTCACCAGGAGTTACGGGCCCAGATACGCAGTATTTT	CASSPGVTGPDTQYF
-	-	TRBV6-5	TRBJ1-2	TGTGCCAGCAGTTACACAGGATCTCCGAACTATGGCTACACCTTC	CASSYTGSPNYGYTF
-	-	TRBV4-1	TRBJ1-5	TGCGCCAGCAGCCCTGGGGTCGATCAGCCCCAGCATTTT	CASSPGVDQPQHF
TRBD1	-	TRBV2	TRBJ1-1	TGTGCCAGCAGTGCGACAGGGGGGGGAGGCACTGAAGCTTTCTTT	CASSATGGGGTEAFF
-	once	TRBV9	TRBJ2-2	TGTGCCAGCAGCTACTGGGGGGCGGGCACCGGGGAGCTGTTTTTT	CASSYWGAGTGELFF
TRBD1	-	TRBV28	TRBJ2-1	TGTGCCAGCAGCCCCCTGACAGGGGAGCAGTTCTTC	CASSPLTGEQFF
-	-	TRBV25-1	TRBJ2-1	TGTGCCAGCAGTGCGGGGGTAGAGCAGTTCTTC	CASSAGVEQFF
-	-	TRBV2	TRBJ1-3	TGTGCCAGCAGCGATCGCTCTGGACGGGGAAACACCATATATTTT	CASSDRSGRGNTIYF
TRBD2	-	TRBV7-8	TRBJ2-7	TGTGCCAGCAGCACCGGGGGGGCCAAGTCCTACGAGCAGTACTTC	CASSTGGAKSYEQYF
-	-	TRBV14	TRBJ2-7	TGTGCCAGCAGCCAAGACCTAGACAGGAGCTACGAGCAGTACTTC	CASSQDLDRSYEQYF
-	-	TRBV30	TRBJ2-5	TGTGCCTGGAGTCGGACAGTTAAACAAGAGACCCAGTACTTC	CAWSRTVKQETQYF
TRBD1	once	TRBV18	TRBJ1-5	TGTGCCAGCTCGTCCGGGACAGGGCCTAATCAGCCCCAGCATTTT	CASSSGTGPNQPQHF
TRBD1	few	TRBV7-2	TRBJ1-2	TGTGCCAGCAGCTTTCAAACAGGGGGCGGCTATGGCTACACCTTC	CASSFQTGGGYGYTF
-	few	TRBV6-5	TRBJ2-1	TGTGCCAGCAGTTATAGAGACTCAAGGCGCAATGAGCAGTTCTTC	CASSYRDSRRNEQFF
-	-	TRBV2	TRBJ2-5	TGTGCCAGCAGTGTTAAGACAGCGGTACGGGAGACCCAGTACTTC	CASSVKTAVRETQYF
-	-	TRBV7-9	TRBJ2-2	TGTGCCAGCAGCTTAGTGGAGTCCGGGGAGCTGTTTTTT	CASSLVESGELFF
-	-	TRBV5-8	TRBJ2-4	TGTGCCAGCAGCCTTCGGGCCCCGGGTGGGGACATTCAGTACTTC	CASSLRAPGGDIQYF
-	-	TRBV7-9	TRBJ1-1	TGTGCCAGCAGCCGACGCCCCTTGGGGATGAACACTGAAGCTTTCTTT	CASSRRPLGMNTEAFF
-	-	TRBV19	TRBJ1-2	TGTGCCAGTACAGCGGGGGCGGGAAGCTATGGCTACACCTTC	CASTAGAGSYGYTF
TRBD1	-	TRBV25-1	TRBJ2-5	TGTGCCAGCTCGGTGCTGGACAGGGACCAAGAGACCCAGTACTTC	CASSVLDRDQETQYF
-	-	TRBV19	TRBJ2-1	TGTGCCAGTACCACGACAGAACTTTACAATGAGCAGTTCTTC	CASTTTELYNEQFF
-	-	TRBV7-9	TRBJ2-1	TGTGCCAGCAGCCCGATCACTAATGAGCAGTTCTTC	CASSPITNEQFF
-	-	TRBV18	TRBJ2-3	TGTGCCAGCTCACAACGGGACCTCACAGATACGCAGTATTTT	CASSQRDLTDTQYF
-	-	TRBV7-9	TRBJ1-6	TGTGCCAGCAGCTCCCTCAGAGGGGGAAATTCACCCCTCCACTTT	CASSSLRGGNSPLHF
-	-	TRBV19	TRBJ2-7	TGTGCCAGTAGTAGGGACACGTACCTGTACTTC	CASSRDTYLYF
-	-	TRBV7-7	TRBJ2-7	TGTGCCAGCAGCCCTAGTCGGGGCTACGAGCAGTACTTC	CASSPSRGYEQYF
TRBD1	-	TRBV25-1	TRBJ1-2	TGTGCCAGCAGTGCGGAATCAGGGGGCGGTGGCTACACCTTC	CASSAESGGGGYTF
-	-	TRBV2	TRBJ2-4	TGTGCCAGCACCAGAAACATTCAGTACTTC	CASTRNIQYF
-	-	TRBV5-1	TRBJ1-1	TGCGCCAGCAATAGGGGGGGGGCCGGGACTGAAGCTTTCTTT	CASNRGGAGTEAFF
-	large	TRBV6-5	TRBJ1-1	TGTGCCAGCAGTTACTTTCCCGTGGACACTGAAGCTTTCTTT	CASSYFPVDTEAFF
-	-	TRBV11-1	TRBJ1-2	TGTGCCAGCAGCTTTTTCGGTGGCTATGGCTACACCTTC	CASSFFGGYGYTF
-	once	TRBV11-2	TRBJ2-2	TGTGCCAGCAGCTTAGCGCGGGGCCCGAACACCGGGGAGCTGTTTTTT	CASSLARGPNTGELFF
TRBD1	once	TRBV30	TRBJ2-1	TGTGCCTGGGCAGGACAGGGGAAGTCCAATGAGCAGTTCTTC	CAWAGQGKSNEQFF
-	-	TRBV27	TRBJ1-1	TGTGCCAGCAGTTTGGGGATGGTGAACACTGAAGCTTTCTTT	CASSLGMVNTEAFF
TRBD1	-	TRBV29-1	TRBJ1-2	TGCAGCGTGCTGACAGGGCGCGGCTACACCTTC	CSVLTGRGYTF
-	few	TRBV5-1	TRBJ1-3	TGCGCCAGCAGCTTGGGCCAGGGCTTCGGAAACACCATATATTTT	CASSLGQGFGNTIYF
-	-	TRBV11-2	TRBJ2-2	TGTGCCAGCAGCTCAATCTTTGGGGGCCGAGGGAACGGGGAGCTGTTTTTT	CASSSIFGGRGNGELFF
TRBD1	-	TRBV10-3	TRBJ2-3	TGTGCCATCAATGACGGACAGGGAGGAGATACGCAGTATTTT	CAINDGQGGDTQYF
TRBD1	once	TRBV9	TRBJ2-1	TGTGCCAGCAGCAACAGGGGTAATTCCTACAATGAGCAGTTCTTC	CASSNRGNSYNEQFF
-	-	TRBV29-1	TRBJ1-2	TGCAGCGCTACCTACGGCAGTCGAGGCTACACCTTC	CSATYGSRGYTF
TRBD2	few	TRBV5-1	TRBJ2-1	TGCGCCAGCAGTCTACTGACTAGCGGAGGGGATCGTGAGCAGTTCTTC	CASSLLTSGGDREQFF
-	-	TRBV7-9	TRBJ2-5	TGTGCCAGCAGCTGGGGGGAGACCCAGTACTTC	CASSWGETQYF
-	few	TRBV4-2	TRBJ1-3	TGTGCCAGCAGCCAAGAAAAGAGACCCACGCCGGTTGGAAACACCATATATTTT	CASSQEKRPTPVGNTIYF
TRBD1	-	TRBV2	TRBJ2-1	TGTGCCAGCAGACTCACAGGGGGCGCCGGGAATGAGCAGTTCTTC	CASRLTGGAGNEQFF
TRBD2	-	TRBV10-2	TRBJ2-5	TGCGCCAGCAGTAGATGGCGGGGGGGCGGGACAGAGACCCAGTACTTC	CASSRWRGGGTETQYF
TRBD1	-	TRBV29-1	TRBJ2-5	TGCAGCATAAGGACAGGGAGACAGACCCAGTACTTC	CSIRTGRQTQYF
TRBD1	few	TRBV28	TRBJ1-6	TGTGCCAGCGGCCCCGGACAGGGGAGGAGTTCACCCCTCCACTTT	CASGPGQGRSSPLHF